Below are 10 T cell receptor beta chains sequenced from a single sample in a study of blood T cell repertoires in COVID-19. The data were produced by immunoSEQ multiplex PCR, yet TCRdb's version contains in-frame clones alone and is incomplete. The sample records about 43,000 clones, around 79% being singletons. Sequences were obtained from peripheral blood. The origin of the receptors is an older woman with acute or convalescent COVID-19.

V is TRBV4-1 and J is TRBJ2-7; 13 bases agree with TRBD2. This CDR3 has 19 amino acids. Germline trimming cut 0 bases from V and 0 bases from J; bases unmatched to any gene: 8. CDR1 is MGHRA and CDR2 is YSYEKL in the germline V gene. CDR3 DNA: TGCGCCAGCAGCCAAGAGACTAGCGGGGGGTTGGTGAGCTCCTACGAGCAGTACTTC. This encodes CASSQETSGGLVSSYEQYF.

The gene calls are TRBV27 and TRBJ1-6; D is uncertain. Germline CDR1 reads MNHEY; CDR2 reads SMNVEV (reference sequence). The CDR3 is made up of 14 amino acids. V shed 3 bases and J shed 11 bases, with 14 bases lying between them. The CDR3: CASSLERSMPPLHF. The CDR3 bases are TGTGCCAGCAGTTTGGAGAGATCGATGCCACCCCTCCACTTT.

V gene TRBV6-4 combines with J gene TRBJ2-6; a possible D gene is TRBD2 (5 bases). Germline loops: CDR1 MRHNA, CDR2 SNTAGT. The V end was cut by 5 bases, the J end by 2 bases, with 13 bases between. The CDR3 runs 16 residues. The CDR3: CASSQEREPGANVLTF. The DNA of the CDR3 is TGTGCCAGCAGTCAAGAAAGGGAGCCTGGGGCCAACGTCCTGACTTTC.

The V call is TRBV5-8, the J call TRBJ1-1, with D tentatively TRBD1 (6 bases). Germline values: CDR1 SGHTS, CDR2 YDEGEE. The CDR3 loop spans 13 amino acids. With 4 bases removed from V and 11 bases from J, the gap between germline ends came to 18 bases. The CDR3: CASSLRIQGRAFF. In DNA form, the CDR3 reads TGTGCCAGCAGCCTGAGGATACAGGGAAGGGCTTTCTTT.

The chain carries TRBV7-2 and TRBJ1-2; D is unresolved. Trimming shortened V by 5 bases and J by 4 bases, and 14 bases separated the two germline ends. This CDR3 region has 14 residues. CDR1 and CDR2 (germline): SGHTA, FQGNSA. The CDR3 protein is CASSIPGRGYGYTF. The CDR3 DNA is TGTGCCAGCAGCATACCCGGACGGGGCTATGGCTACACCTTC. Looking up the rest from reference TRBV7-2 and TRBJ1-2 gives the full variable domain: GAGVSQSPSNKVTEKGKDVELRCDPISGHTALYWYRQSLGQGLEFLIYFQGNSAPDKSGLPSDRFSAERTGGSVSTLTIQRTQQEDSAVYLCASSIPGRGYGYTFGSGTRLTVV.

The chain uses TRBV5-8 and TRBJ2-7, with TRBD1 matching over 11 bases. V was clipped by 3 bases and J by 5 bases; unmatched bases: 7. CDR3 length: 15 residues. Germline lookup yields CDR1 SGHTS and CDR2 YDEGEE. CDR3 amino acids: CASSSRDRGTHEQYF. CDR3 DNA sequence: TGTGCCAGCAGCTCCCGGGACAGGGGGACGCACGAGCAGTACTTC. The full variable domain, with the rest looked up from reference TRBV5-8 and TRBJ2-7, is EAGVTQSPTHLIKTRGQQATLRCSPISGHTSVYWYQQALGLGLQFLLWYDEGEERNRGNFPPRFSGRQFPNYSSELNVNALELEDSALYLCASSSRDRGTHEQYFGPGTRLTVT.

V gene TRBV2 combines with J gene TRBJ1-1, with D unclear. The CDR3 is made up of 12 amino acids. Between the trimmed V and J ends, which lost 2 bases and 11 bases, there was a span of 12 bases. Per germline, CDR1 SNHLY and CDR2 FYNNEI. The CDR3 loop is CASSEWVSGAFF. CDR3 nucleotide sequence: TGTGCCAGCAGTGAATGGGTGTCAGGTGCTTTCTTT.

V is TRBV3-1 (or the pseudogene TRBV3-2) and J is TRBJ2-1; D might be TRBD2 (7 bases). This CDR3 has 15 amino acids. Trimming removed 0 bases at V and 6 bases at J, with 12 bases between. Per the germline V gene, CDR1 is LGHDT and CDR2 is YNNKEL (reference sequence). Here the CDR3 DNA reads TGTGCCAGCAGCCAAGAGAGGGGGGGCTTCAATGAGCAGTTCTTC. It yields the protein CASSQERGGFNEQFF.

The chain is built from TRBV7-6 and TRBJ1-1; 7 nucleotides line up with TRBD1. The CDR3 sequence is 14 residues long. Germline CDR1 SGHVS, CDR2 FNYEAQ. J gave up 8 bases and V 2 bases, and 8 bases lay outside the gene matches. The CDR3 spells CASSLTTGQREAFF. The CDR3 DNA is TGTGCCAGCAGCTTAACGACAGGGCAAAGGGAAGCTTTCTTT. The entire variable domain, with the rest obtained from reference TRBV7-6 and TRBJ1-1, is as follows: GAGVSQSPRYKVTKRGQDVALRCDPISGHVSLYWYRQALGQGPEFLTYFNYEAQQDKSGLPNDRFSAERPEGSISTLTIQRTEQRDSAMYRCASSLTTGQREAFFGQGTRLTVV.

The chain couples TRBV4-2 to TRBJ2-7; 10 nucleotides line up with TRBD1. Germline lookup yields CDR1 LGHNA and CDR2 YNFKEQ. The CDR3 runs 14 residues. V lost 4 bases, J lost 1 base, and 1 base stayed unmatched. CDR3 DNA sequence: TGTGCCAGCAGCCCGGGACAGGGGTCCTACGAGCAGTACTTC. It translates to CASSPGQGSYEQYF.